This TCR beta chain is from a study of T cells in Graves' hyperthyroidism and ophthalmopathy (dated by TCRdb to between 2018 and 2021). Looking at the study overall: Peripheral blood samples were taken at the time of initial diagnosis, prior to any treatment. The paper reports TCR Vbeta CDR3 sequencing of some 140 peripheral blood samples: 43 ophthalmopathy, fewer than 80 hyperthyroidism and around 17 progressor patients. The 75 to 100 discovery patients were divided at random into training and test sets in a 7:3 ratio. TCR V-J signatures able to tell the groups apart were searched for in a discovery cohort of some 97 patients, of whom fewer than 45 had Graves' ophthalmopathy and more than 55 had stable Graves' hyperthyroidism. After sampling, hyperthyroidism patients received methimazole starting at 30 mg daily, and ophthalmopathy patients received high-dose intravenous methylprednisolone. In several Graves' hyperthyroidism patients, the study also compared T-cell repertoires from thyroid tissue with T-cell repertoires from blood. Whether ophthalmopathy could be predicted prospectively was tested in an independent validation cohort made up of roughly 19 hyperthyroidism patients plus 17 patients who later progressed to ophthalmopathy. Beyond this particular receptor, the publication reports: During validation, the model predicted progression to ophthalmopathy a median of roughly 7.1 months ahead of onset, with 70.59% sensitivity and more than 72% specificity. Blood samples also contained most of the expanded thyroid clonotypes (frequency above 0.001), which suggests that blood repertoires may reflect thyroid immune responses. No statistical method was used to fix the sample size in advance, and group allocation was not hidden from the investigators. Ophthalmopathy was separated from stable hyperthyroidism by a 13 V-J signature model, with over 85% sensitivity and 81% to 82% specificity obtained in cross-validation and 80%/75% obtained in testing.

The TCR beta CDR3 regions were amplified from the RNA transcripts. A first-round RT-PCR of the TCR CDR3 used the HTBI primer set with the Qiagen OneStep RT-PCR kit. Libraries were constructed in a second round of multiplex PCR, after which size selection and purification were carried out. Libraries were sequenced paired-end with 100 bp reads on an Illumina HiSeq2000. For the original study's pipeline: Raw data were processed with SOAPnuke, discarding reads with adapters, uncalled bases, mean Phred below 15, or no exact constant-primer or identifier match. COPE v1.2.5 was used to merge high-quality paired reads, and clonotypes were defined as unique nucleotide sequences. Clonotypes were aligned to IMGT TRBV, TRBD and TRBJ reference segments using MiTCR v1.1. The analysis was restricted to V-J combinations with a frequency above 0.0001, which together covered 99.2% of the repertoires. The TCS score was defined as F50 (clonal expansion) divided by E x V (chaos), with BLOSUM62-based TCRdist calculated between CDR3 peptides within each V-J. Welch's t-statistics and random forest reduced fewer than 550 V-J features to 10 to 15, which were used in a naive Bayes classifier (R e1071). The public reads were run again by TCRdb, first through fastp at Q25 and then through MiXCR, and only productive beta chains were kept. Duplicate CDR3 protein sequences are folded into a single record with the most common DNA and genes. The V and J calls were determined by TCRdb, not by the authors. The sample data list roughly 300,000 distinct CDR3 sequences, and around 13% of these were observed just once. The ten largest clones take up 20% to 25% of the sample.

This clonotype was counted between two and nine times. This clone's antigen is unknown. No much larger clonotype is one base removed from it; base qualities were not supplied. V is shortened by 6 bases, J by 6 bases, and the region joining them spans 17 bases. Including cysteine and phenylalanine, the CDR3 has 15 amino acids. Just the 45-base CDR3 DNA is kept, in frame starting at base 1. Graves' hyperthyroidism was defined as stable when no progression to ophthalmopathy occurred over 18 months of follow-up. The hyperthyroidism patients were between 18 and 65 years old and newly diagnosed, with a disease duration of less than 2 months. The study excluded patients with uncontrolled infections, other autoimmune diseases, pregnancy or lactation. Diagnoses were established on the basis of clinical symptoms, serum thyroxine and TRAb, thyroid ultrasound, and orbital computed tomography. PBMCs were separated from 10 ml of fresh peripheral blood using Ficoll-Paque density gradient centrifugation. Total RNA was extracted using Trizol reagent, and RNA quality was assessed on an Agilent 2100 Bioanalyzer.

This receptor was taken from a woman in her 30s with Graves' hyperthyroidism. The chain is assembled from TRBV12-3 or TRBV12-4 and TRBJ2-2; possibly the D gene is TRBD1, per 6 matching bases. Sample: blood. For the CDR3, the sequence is CASSPDRRSAGELFF. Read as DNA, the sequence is TGTGCCAGCAGCCCTGACAGGCGGTCGGCCGGGGAGCTGTTTTTT.